Following are 32 T cell receptor beta chains from one sample sequenced in a study of T cells in Graves' hyperthyroidism and ophthalmopathy. Amplification of TCR beta CDR3 regions was performed using RNA transcripts as template. The HTBI primer set served for first-round RT-PCR of the TCR CDR3. TCRdb called the multiplex PCR reads again in MiXCR, with one record for every CDR3 protein. This table holds about 320,000 distinct CDR3 sequences, over 15% found once. Sequencing was performed on blood. Every receptor here comes from a man aged 25 to 40 with Graves' hyperthyroidism.

This clonotype was observed many times. V is TRBV7-2 and J is TRBJ2-3; the D is unclear. V lost 5 bases, J lost 4 bases, and 7 bases lay in between. The CDR3 has 12 residues. Germline-derived CDR1 and CDR2 are SGHTA and FQGNSA. The CDR3 DNA is TGTGCCAGCAGCCCCACGGCAGATACGCAGTATTTT. It codes for CASSPTADTQYF.

V usage is TRBV10-2 and J usage is TRBJ1-2, with a tentative D call TRBD1 (5 bases). Per germline, CDR1 WSHSY and CDR2 SAAADI. Trimming cost V 2 bases and J 2 bases, with 9 bases left between them. The CDR3 runs 14 residues. CDR3 sequence reads: CASSEGGGNYGYTF. DNA of the CDR3: TGCGCCAGCAGTGAGGGGGGGGGAAACTATGGCTACACCTTC.

This clonotype was seen at least ten times. The chain joins TRBV20-1 to TRBJ2-7, with no clear D. V was clipped by 3 bases and J by 3 bases, with 12 bases between them. Per the germline V gene, CDR1 is DFQATT and CDR2 is SNEGSKA (reference sequence). This CDR3 is built from 13 residues. The CDR3 here is CSASPLSGYEQYF. The CDR3 coding sequence is TGCAGTGCTAGCCCCTTGTCTGGCTACGAGCAGTACTTC.

The table lists this clonotype with a few counts. The genes are TRBV29-1 and TRBJ2-2, with TRBD2 as a possible D gene (5 bases). V was trimmed by 4 bases and J by 4 bases, leaving 16 bases between them. CDR3 size: 15 residues. CDR1 and CDR2 (germline): SQVTM, ANQGSEA. The CDR3 coding sequence is TGCAGCGTTGTTTCCCCCCCCGGGATCACCGGGGAGCTGTTTTTT. Protein sequence: CSVVSPPGITGELFF.

This clonotype was seen at least ten times. The gene calls are TRBV3-1 and TRBJ2-4; no definite D call. Between the trimmed V and J ends, which lost 4 bases and 4 bases, there was a span of 17 bases. Germline V CDR1 and CDR2: LGHDT, YNNKEL (reference sequence). The CDR3 runs 16 residues. CDR3 in amino acids: CASSPPRRRPKNIQYF. The CDR3 nucleotides are TGTGCCAGCAGCCCTCCACGCCGAAGACCAAAAAACATTCAGTACTTC. Full variable domain (remainder filled in from reference TRBV3-1 and TRBJ2-4): DTAVSQTPKYLVTQMGNDKSIKCEQNLGHDTMYWYKQDSKKFLKIMFSYNNKELIINETVPNRFSPKSPDKAHLNLHINSLELGDSAVYFCASSPPRRRPKNIQYFGAGTRLSVL.

The rearrangement joins TRBV7-9 to TRBJ2-1; D is undetermined. CDR3 length equals 12 residues. V was clipped by 5 bases and J by 15 bases, with 17 bases between them. Germline values: CDR1 SEHNR, CDR2 FQNEAQ (reference sequence). The CDR3, as DNA: TGTGCCAGCAGCACCTCGGGCCTTCATCCGTTCTTC. The encoded protein is CASSTSGLHPFF.

In this sample, this clonotype turned up many times. V usage is TRBV12-3 or TRBV12-4 and J usage is TRBJ1-1; 7 bases fit TRBD1. This CDR3 is built from 11 residues. The trim removed 4 bases at V and 7 bases at J, leaving 0 bases unmatched. For the CDR3, the DNA is TGTGCCAGCAGTTGGGACAGTGAAGCTTTCTTT. Translation: CASSWDSEAFF.

This clonotype was detected ten times or more. This sequence joins TRBV20-1 and TRBJ2-1; 10 bases line up with TRBD2. CDR1 is DFQATT, CDR2 SNEGSKA, per germline (reference sequence). The V gene end was trimmed by 0 bases and the J gene end by 7 bases; junction bases not matched to a gene: 9. The CDR3 covers 16 residues. In nucleotides, the CDR3 is TGCAGTGCTAGAGATTGGGGTAGCGGGAGGTCAAATGAGCAGTTCTTC. It codes for CSARDWGSGRSNEQFF.

Ten or more counts support this clonotype. The chain's CDR3 is CASSFGGQAIHGYTF. In DNA, the CDR3 is TGTGCCAGCAGCTTCGGGGGACAGGCAATCCATGGCTACACCTTC. The chain combines TRBV7-3 with TRBJ1-2; 8 bases line up with TRBD1. Germline assignment: CDR1 SGHTA and CDR2 FQGTGA. This CDR3 region has 15 residues. V was pared by 3 bases and J by 6 bases, with 9 bases of the junction left unmatched. Using reference TRBV7-3 and TRBJ1-2 for the parts outside the CDR3, the full variable domain is GAGVSQTPSNKVTEKGKYVELRCDPISGHTALYWYRQSLGQGPEFLIYFQGTGAADDSGLPNDRFFAVRPEGSVSTLKIQRTERGDSAVYLCASSFGGQAIHGYTFGSGTRLTVV.

On this clonotype: A much larger clonotype is one base distant, so this may be a read error. V and J are TRBV13 and TRBJ2-7; a possible D gene is TRBD1 (6 bases). This CDR3 is 15 amino acids long. The ends were cut back, 6 bases at V and 7 bases at J, with 22 bases in the middle. The germline gives CDR1 PRHDT, CDR2 FYEKMQ (reference sequence). The CDR3 region has the DNA TGTGCCAGCAGAAGACAGGACCAAGCTCGAAGGGAGCAGTACTTC. Protein product: CASRRQDQARREQYF. The variable domain in full, with the rest retrieved from reference TRBV13 and TRBJ2-7, is AAGVIQSPRHLIKEKRETATLKCYPIPRHDTVYWYQQGPGQDPQFLISFYEKMQSDKGSIPDRFSAQQFSDYHSELNMSSLELGDSALYFCASRRQDQARREQYFGPGTRLTVT.

J is TRBJ1-4 and V is TRBV11-3; D is possibly TRBD1 (5 bases). Trimming shortened V by 5 bases and J by 10 bases, and 11 bases separated the two germline ends. The CDR3 loop spans 12 amino acids. Per germline, CDR1 SGHNT and CDR2 YENEEA. Here the CDR3 DNA reads TGTGCCAGCAGCCCCCGGGGCCCAAAACTGTTTTTT. This sequence encodes CASSPRGPKLFF.

This clonotype has ten or more counts. CDR3 residues: CASSVYRAGNTEAFF. For the CDR3, the DNA is TGCGCCAGCAGCGTATACAGGGCTGGGAACACTGAAGCTTTCTTT. The chain combines TRBV5-1 with TRBJ1-1, with a possible D match to TRBD1 (6 bases). Germline V gene lookup returns CDR1 SGHRS and CDR2 YFSETQ. CDR3 length: 15 amino acids. Trimming shortened V by 4 bases and J by 1 base, and 14 bases separated the two germline ends.

As to this clonotype: Given the absence of the conserved phenylalanine or tryptophan at the CDR3 end, a read error is likely. The V and J genes are TRBV12-3 or TRBV12-4 and TRBJ1-5; the D is unclear. V was trimmed by 10 bases and J by 2 bases, leaving 15 bases between them. CDR3 length: 14 amino acids. The CDR3 loop is CAIGKERGNQPQHS. CDR3 coding DNA: TGTGCCATCGGGAAAGAGAGGGGCAATCAGCCCCAGCATTCT.

The CDR3 nucleotides are TGTGCCAGTAGTATTGTGGGGGCGCGGGATAGCGAGCAGTACTTC. This translates into CASSIVGARDSEQYF. The chain carries TRBV19 and TRBJ2-7; D possibly uses TRBD1 or TRBD2 (6 bases each). V was trimmed by 3 bases and J by 6 bases, leaving 18 bases between them. Germline-derived CDR1 and CDR2 are LNHDA and SQIVND (reference sequence). The CDR3 is 15 amino acids.

This clonotype was seen at least ten times. The rearrangement uses TRBV20-1 and TRBJ2-7; a weak D match, TRBD2 (6 bases). V lost 5 bases, J lost 2 bases, and 16 bases lay in between. This CDR3 comprises 14 residues. Germline CDR1 is DFQATT and CDR2 is SNEGSKA (reference sequence). This CDR3 is CSALNLAVTYEQYF. CDR3 sequence (DNA): TGCAGTGCTTTGAATTTAGCGGTGACCTACGAGCAGTACTTC.

This clonotype has at least ten counts. The J gene is TRBJ1-2, the V gene TRBV5-1; the D is unclear. The length of the CDR3 is 14 residues. CDR1 and CDR2 (germline): SGHRS, YFSETQ. Deletions cut 0 bases from V and 4 bases from J, with 10 bases between. Here the CDR3 reads CASSLAGRAYGYTF. As DNA, the CDR3 is TGCGCCAGCAGCTTGGCGGGGAGGGCCTATGGCTACACCTTC.

J is TRBJ2-7 and V is TRBV20-1; 9 bases line up with TRBD1. V lost 3 bases and J lost 5; bases outside the gene matches: 8. The CDR3 sequence is 14 residues long. Germline lookup yields CDR1 DFQATT and CDR2 SNEGSKA (reference sequence). In nucleotides, the CDR3 is TGCAGTGCTAGGGCCCGGACAGGGGTAAACGAGCAGTACTTC. It encodes CSARARTGVNEQYF.

This clonotype appeared many times. The rearrangement joins TRBV7-3 to TRBJ2-1; no reliable D call. CDR3 length equals 15 residues. Germline CDR1 reads SGHTA; CDR2 reads FQGTGA. Deletions cut 2 bases from V and 3 bases from J, with 11 bases between. The CDR3 DNA sequence: TGTGCCAGCAGCTTACGAAAGGGAATCTACAATGAGCAGTTCTTC. This translates into CASSLRKGIYNEQFF.

In its sample, this clonotype was seen a few times. The chain uses TRBV2 and TRBJ1-2; D is ambiguous. CDR3 size: 13 residues. The germline CDR1 and CDR2 sequences are SNHLY and FYNNEI. The V end lost 5 bases, the J end lost 5 bases, and 12 bases lay between the germline ends. Written as DNA, the CDR3 is TGTGCCAGCAGTTCGATCCGGGAGTATGGCTACACCTTC. Amino acid sequence: CASSSIREYGYTF.

The gene calls are TRBV5-1 and TRBJ2-5, with a tentative D call TRBD1 (5 bases). The CDR3 is made up of 14 amino acids. The ends were cut back, 8 bases at V and 1 base at J, with 15 bases in the middle. Germline loops: CDR1 SGHRS, CDR2 YFSETQ. This CDR3 is CASNLLGLQETQYF. Written as DNA, the CDR3 is TGCGCCAGTAACCTATTGGGGCTCCAAGAGACCCAGTACTTC.

The rearrangement uses TRBV30 and TRBJ1-6, with D perhaps matching TRBD1 (5 bases). CDR3 length equals 13 residues. Germline V CDR1 and CDR2: GTSNPN, SVGIG (reference sequence). Trimming pared 2 bases from V and 7 bases from J, leaving 9 bases between. Here the CDR3 reads CAWSWRGNSPLHF. The DNA for the CDR3 is TGTGCCTGGAGTTGGAGGGGCAATTCACCCCTCCACTTT.

Ten or more counts support this clonotype. The gene calls are TRBV28 and TRBJ1-2; D is perhaps TRBD1 (5 bases). Germline lookup yields CDR1 MDHEN and CDR2 SYDVKM. This CDR3 is built from 13 residues. Trimming took off 8 bases at V and 4 bases at J, with 14 bases between the two ends. The chain's CDR3 is CASGLRDGYGYTF. The CDR3 DNA follows: TGTGCCAGCGGCCTCCGGGACGGCTATGGCTACACCTTC.

The chain is built from TRBV19 and TRBJ1-6; D gene unclear. CDR1 and CDR2 from the germline V gene are LNHDA and SQIVND (reference sequence). V lost 6 bases to trimming and J lost 0 bases, with 9 bases between them. CDR3 length: 15 amino acids. The CDR3 region has the DNA TGTGCCAGTAGAAGCGGGAGCTCCTATAATTCACCCCTCCACTTT. Amino acids: CASRSGSSYNSPLHF.

This clonotype has just a few counts. This chain connects TRBV5-1 to TRBJ2-3, with D possibly being TRBD2 (5 bases). The V and J ends lost 0 bases and 6 bases respectively, with 11 bases between them. The germline gives CDR1 SGHRS, CDR2 YFSETQ. The CDR3 contains 14 residues. CDR3 bases: TGCGCCAGCAGCTTGGGCTTTGCGGGCGATACGCAGTATTTT. Translated: CASSLGFAGDTQYF. Full variable domain (missing parts from reference TRBV5-1 and TRBJ2-3): KAGVTQTPRYLIKTRGQQVTLSCSPISGHRSVSWYQQTPGQGLQFLFEYFSETQRNKGNFPGRFSGRQFSNSRSEMNVSTLELGDSALYLCASSLGFAGDTQYFGPGTRLTVL.

This clonotype has ten or more counts. The rearrangement links TRBV7-9 to TRBJ2-1; D is unclear. Germline V lookup: CDR1 SEHNR, CDR2 FQNEAQ (reference sequence). The CDR3 totals 17 residues. The V gene lost 5 bases and the J gene lost 7 bases, with 24 bases spanning the gap. CDR3 sequence (DNA): TGTGCCAGCAGCCCCACGACAAATAAGGGTAGGAAGAATGAGCAGTTCTTC. Amino acids: CASSPTTNKGRKNEQFF.

Only a few counts were recorded for this clonotype. The chain recombines TRBV12-3 or TRBV12-4 with TRBJ1-5; no reliable D call. CDR3 length: 13 amino acids. Trimming removed 1 base at V and 7 bases at J, with 8 bases between. CDR3 bases: TGTGCCAGCAGTTTAGAGCAGAGCCAGCCCCAGCATTTT. Translation gives CASSLEQSQPQHF.

As regards this clonotype: A read error is possible here, since a much larger clone lies one base away. CDR3 in amino acids: CASSLRSGGPGEPYF. For the CDR3, the DNA is TGTGCCAGCAGTTTAAGGTCCGGAGGTCCGGGAGAGCCGTACTTC. The V call is TRBV11-3, the J call TRBJ2-7, with a weak D call TRBD2 (6 bases). This CDR3 spans 15 amino acids. CDR1 and CDR2 (germline): SGHNT, YENEEA.

This clonotype was counted a few times. The chain links TRBV11-3 to TRBJ2-1; D gene ambiguous. The V end lost 2 bases, the J end lost 7 bases, and 0 bases lay between the germline ends. In germline, CDR1 is SGHNT, CDR2 YENEEA. CDR3 length equals 10 residues. The DNA of the CDR3 is TGTGCCAGCAGCTTAAATGAGCAGTTCTTC. Its translation: CASSLNEQFF.

This clonotype was seen a few times. Germline is not matched at one junction end, which may reflect a read error. The J gene is TRBJ2-2, the V gene TRBV5-6; maybe TRBD1 (6 bases). Germline V CDR1 and CDR2: SGHDT, YYEEEE. The CDR3 totals 15 residues. This CDR3 reads CASSFLLGTTGELLF. The CDR3 DNA sequence: TGTGCCAGCAGCTTTCTCTTGGGGACAACCGGGGAGCTGCTTTTT.

This clonotype was seen only a few times. This clone may be a read error of a much larger clone one base away. The chain combines TRBV5-1 with TRBJ2-1; D unclear. CDR3 length: 15 residues. Germline V gene lookup returns CDR1 SGHRS and CDR2 YFSETQ. Trimming cost V 0 bases and J 2 bases, with 9 bases left between them. Written as DNA, the CDR3 is TGCGCCAGCAGCTTGGCCGGCCCCGCCTACAATGAGCAGTTCTTC. It is translated as CASSLAGPAYNEQFF.

The V gene is TRBV6-1, the J gene TRBJ1-3; a weak D match, TRBD1 (5 bases). The V and J ends lost 6 bases and 7 bases respectively, with 16 bases between them. This CDR3 comprises 14 residues. CDR1 is MNHNS and CDR2 is SASEGT in the germline V gene. The CDR3 sequence is CASSAGLGRNTIYF. The CDR3 DNA follows: TGTGCCAGCAGCGCAGGGCTTGGACGTAACACCATATATTTT.

A word on this clonotype: A much larger clonotype is one base distant, so this may be a read error. V and J are TRBV18 and TRBJ2-7; 7 bases are shared with TRBD2. The CDR3 spans 15 residues. The germline CDR1 and CDR2 sequences are KGHSH and LQKENI. CDR3 amino acids: CVSSPQAGVRDEQYF. As DNA, the CDR3 is TGTGTCAGCTCACCACAGGCGGGAGTAAGGGACGAGCAGTACTTC.